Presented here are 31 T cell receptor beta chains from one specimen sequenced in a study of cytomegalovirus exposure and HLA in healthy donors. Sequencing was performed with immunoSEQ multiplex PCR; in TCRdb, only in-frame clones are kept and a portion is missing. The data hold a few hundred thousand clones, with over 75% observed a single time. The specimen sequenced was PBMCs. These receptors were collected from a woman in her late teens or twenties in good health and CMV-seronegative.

This CDR3 is CASSLGAGTGGTDTQYF. In DNA, the CDR3 is TGTGCCAGCAGCTTAGGGGCCGGGACAGGGGGGACAGATACGCAGTATTTT. The chain carries TRBV13 and TRBJ2-3; TRBD1 matches at 11 bases. CDR1 is PRHDT and CDR2 is FYEKMQ in the germline V gene (reference sequence). The CDR3 runs to 17 residues. V lost 0 bases to trimming and J lost 3 bases; unmatched junction nucleotides: 5.

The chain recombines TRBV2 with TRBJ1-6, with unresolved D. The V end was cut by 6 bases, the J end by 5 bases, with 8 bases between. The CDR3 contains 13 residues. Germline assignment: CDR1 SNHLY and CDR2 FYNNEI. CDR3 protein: CASRPQDNSPLHF. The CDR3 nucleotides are TGTGCCAGCAGGCCCCAGGATAATTCACCCCTCCACTTT.

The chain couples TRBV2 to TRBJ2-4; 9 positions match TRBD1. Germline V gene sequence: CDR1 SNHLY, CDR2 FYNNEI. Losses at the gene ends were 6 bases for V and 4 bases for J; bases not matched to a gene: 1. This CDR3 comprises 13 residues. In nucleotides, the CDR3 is TGTGCCAGCAGGGGACAGGGTAAAAACATTCAGTACTTC. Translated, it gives CASRGQGKNIQYF.

The CDR3 loop reads CASSPRGPNSPLHF. In DNA form, the CDR3 reads TGTGCCAGCAGCCCGCGGGGTCCGAATTCACCCCTCCACTTT. The rearrangement uses TRBV7-6 and TRBJ1-6; D not certain. The CDR3 length is 14 residues. Trimming shortened V by 5 bases and J by 7 bases, and 12 bases separated the two germline ends. CDR1 SGHVS and CDR2 FNYEAQ come from the germline V gene.

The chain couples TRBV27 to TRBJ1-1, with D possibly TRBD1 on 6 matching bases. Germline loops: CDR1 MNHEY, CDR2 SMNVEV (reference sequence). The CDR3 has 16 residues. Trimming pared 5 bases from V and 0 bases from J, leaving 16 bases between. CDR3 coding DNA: TGTGCCAGCAGTCCTCGGACAGCCGGGGTGAACACTGAAGCTTTCTTT. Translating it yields CASSPRTAGVNTEAFF.

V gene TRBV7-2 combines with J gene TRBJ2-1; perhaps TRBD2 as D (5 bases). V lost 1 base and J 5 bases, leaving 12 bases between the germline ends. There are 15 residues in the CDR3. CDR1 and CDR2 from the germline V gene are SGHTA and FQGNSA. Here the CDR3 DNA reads TGTGCCAGCAGCTTAGTTCCCTCGACTAACAATGAGCAGTTCTTC. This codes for CASSLVPSTNNEQFF.

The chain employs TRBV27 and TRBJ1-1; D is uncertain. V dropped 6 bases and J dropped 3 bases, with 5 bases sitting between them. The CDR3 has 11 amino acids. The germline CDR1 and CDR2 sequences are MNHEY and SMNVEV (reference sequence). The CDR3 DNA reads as TGTGCCAGCAGGACATACACTGAAGCTTTCTTT. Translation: CASRTYTEAFF.

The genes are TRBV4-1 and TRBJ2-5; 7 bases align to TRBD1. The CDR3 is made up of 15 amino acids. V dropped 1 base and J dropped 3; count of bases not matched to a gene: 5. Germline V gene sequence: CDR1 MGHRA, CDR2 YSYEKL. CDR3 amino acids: CASSQGQGREETQYF. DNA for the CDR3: TGCGCCAGCAGCCAAGGACAGGGCAGGGAAGAGACCCAGTACTTC.

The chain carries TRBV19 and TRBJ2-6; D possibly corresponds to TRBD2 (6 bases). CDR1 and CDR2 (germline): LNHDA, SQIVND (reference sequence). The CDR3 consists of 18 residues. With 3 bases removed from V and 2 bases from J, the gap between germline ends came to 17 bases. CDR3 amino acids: CASSIGGVIVPGANVLTF. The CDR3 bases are TGTGCCAGTAGTATCGGCGGGGTAATTGTCCCTGGGGCCAACGTCCTGACTTTC.

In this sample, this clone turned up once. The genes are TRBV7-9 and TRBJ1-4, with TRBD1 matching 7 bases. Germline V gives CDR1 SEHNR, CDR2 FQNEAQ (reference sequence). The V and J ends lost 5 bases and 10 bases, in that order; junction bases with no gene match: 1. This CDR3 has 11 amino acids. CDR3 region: CASSRTGKLFF. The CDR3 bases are TGTGCCAGCAGCCGGACAGGAAAACTGTTTTTT. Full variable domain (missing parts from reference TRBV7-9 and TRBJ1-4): DTGVSQNPRHKITKRGQNVTFRCDPISEHNRLYWYRQTLGQGPEFLTYFQNEAQLEKSRLLSDRFSAERPKGSFSTLEIQRTEQGDSAMYLCASSRTGKLFFGSGTQLSVL.

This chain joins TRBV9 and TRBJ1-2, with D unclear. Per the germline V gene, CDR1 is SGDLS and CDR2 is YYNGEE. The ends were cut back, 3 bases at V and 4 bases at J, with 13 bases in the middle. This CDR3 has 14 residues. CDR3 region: CASSALEGPYGYTF. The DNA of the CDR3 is TGTGCCAGCAGCGCTCTCGAGGGCCCCTATGGCTACACCTTC.

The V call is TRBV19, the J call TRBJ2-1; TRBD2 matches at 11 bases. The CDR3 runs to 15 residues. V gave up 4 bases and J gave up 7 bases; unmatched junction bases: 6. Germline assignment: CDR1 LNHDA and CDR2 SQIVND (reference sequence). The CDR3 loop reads CASSNSSGRYNEQFF. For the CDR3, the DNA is TGTGCCAGTAGTAATTCTAGCGGGAGGTATAATGAGCAGTTCTTC.

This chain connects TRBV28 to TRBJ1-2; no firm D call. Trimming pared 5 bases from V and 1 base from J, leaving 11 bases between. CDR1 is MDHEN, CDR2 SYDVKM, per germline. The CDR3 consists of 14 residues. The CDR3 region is CASSPRGGNYGYTF. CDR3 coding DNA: TGTGCCAGCAGTCCCCGGGGAGGTAACTATGGCTACACCTTC.

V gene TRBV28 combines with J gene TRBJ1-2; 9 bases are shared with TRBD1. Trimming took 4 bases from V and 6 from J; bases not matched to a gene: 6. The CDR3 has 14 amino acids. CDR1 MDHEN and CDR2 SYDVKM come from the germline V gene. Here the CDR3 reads CASSYTGGVDGYTF. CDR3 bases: TGTGCCAGCAGTTACACAGGGGGCGTTGATGGCTACACCTTC.

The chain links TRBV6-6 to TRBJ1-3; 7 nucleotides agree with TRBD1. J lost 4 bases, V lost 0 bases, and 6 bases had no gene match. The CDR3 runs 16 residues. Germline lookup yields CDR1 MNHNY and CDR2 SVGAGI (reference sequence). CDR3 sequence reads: CASSYSSQGEGNTIYF. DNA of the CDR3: TGTGCCAGCAGTTACTCTAGTCAGGGGGAAGGAAACACCATATATTTT.

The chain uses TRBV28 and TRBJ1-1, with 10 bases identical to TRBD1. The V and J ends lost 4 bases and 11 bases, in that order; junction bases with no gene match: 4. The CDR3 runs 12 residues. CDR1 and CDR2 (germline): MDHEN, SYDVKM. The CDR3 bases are TGTGCCAGCAGTTCCGGGACAGGGGCGGCTTTCTTT. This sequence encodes CASSSGTGAAFF.

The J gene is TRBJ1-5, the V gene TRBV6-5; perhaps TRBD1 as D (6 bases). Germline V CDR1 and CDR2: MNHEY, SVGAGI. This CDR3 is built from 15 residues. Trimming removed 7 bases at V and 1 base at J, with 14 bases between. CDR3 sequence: CASKRGARSNQPQHF. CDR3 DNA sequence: TGTGCCAGCAAACGGGGGGCCCGGAGCAATCAGCCCCAGCATTTT.

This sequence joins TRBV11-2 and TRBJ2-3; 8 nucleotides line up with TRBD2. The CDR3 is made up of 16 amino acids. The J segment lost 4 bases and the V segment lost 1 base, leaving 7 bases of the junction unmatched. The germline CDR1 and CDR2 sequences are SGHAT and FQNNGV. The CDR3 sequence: CASSLGQREFADTQYF. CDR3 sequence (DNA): TGTGCCAGCAGCTTAGGCCAGCGGGAGTTCGCAGATACGCAGTATTTT.

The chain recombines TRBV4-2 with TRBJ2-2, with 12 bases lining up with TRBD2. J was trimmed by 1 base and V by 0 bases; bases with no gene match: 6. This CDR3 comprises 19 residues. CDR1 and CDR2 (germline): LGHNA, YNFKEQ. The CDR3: CASSQDGTSGQRNTGELFF. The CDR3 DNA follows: TGTGCCAGCAGCCAAGACGGGACTAGCGGGCAAAGGAACACCGGGGAGCTGTTTTTT.

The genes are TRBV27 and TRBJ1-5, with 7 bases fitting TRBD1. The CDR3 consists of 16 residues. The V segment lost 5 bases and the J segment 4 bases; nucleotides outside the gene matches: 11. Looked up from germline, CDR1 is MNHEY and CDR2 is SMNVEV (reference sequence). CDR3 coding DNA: TGTGCCAGCAGTCCCGGTAGTGGCAGGGGGAATCAGCCCCAGCATTTT. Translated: CASSPGSGRGNQPQHF.

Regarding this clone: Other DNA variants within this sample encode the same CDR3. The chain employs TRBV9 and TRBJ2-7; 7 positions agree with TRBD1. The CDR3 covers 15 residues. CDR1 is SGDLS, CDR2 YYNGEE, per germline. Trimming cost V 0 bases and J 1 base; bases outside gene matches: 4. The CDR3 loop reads CASSVGQGVSYEQYF. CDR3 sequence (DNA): TGTGCCAGCAGCGTAGGCCAGGGGGTTTCCTACGAGCAGTACTTC.

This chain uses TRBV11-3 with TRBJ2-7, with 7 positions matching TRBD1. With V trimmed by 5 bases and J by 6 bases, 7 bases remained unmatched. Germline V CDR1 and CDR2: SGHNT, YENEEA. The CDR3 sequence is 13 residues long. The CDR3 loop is CASSQVSGGEQYF. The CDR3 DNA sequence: TGTGCCAGCAGCCAAGTTTCAGGGGGCGAGCAGTACTTC.

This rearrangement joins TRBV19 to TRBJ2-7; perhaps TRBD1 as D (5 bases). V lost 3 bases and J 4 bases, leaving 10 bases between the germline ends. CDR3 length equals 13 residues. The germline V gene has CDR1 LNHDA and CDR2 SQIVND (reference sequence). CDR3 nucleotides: TGTGCCAGTAGTATGTTCCCAGGGTACGAGCAGTACTTC. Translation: CASSMFPGYEQYF.

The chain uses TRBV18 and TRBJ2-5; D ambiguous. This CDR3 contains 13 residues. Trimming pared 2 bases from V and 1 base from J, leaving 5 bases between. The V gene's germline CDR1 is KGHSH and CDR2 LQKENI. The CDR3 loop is CASSPSPQETQYF. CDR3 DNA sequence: TGTGCCAGCTCACCATCTCCCCAAGAGACCCAGTACTTC.

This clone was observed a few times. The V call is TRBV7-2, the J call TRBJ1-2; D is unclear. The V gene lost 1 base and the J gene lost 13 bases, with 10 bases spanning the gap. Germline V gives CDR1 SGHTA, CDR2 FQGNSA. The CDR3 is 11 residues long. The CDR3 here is CASSLVRQATF. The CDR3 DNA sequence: TGTGCCAGCAGCTTAGTTCGCCAGGCCACCTTC.

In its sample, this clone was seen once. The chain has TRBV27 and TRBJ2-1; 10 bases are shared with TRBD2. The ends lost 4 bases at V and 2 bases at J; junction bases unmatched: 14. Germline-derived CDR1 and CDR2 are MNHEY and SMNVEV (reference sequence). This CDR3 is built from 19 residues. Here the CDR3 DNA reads TGTGCCAGCAGTTCCTCGGGACTAGCGTTCCCGAGGGCCTACAATGAGCAGTTCTTC. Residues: CASSSSGLAFPRAYNEQFF.

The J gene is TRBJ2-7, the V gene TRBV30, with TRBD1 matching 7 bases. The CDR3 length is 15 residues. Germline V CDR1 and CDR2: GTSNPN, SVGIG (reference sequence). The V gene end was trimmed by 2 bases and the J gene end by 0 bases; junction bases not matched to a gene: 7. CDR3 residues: CAWSLRTGRSYEQYF. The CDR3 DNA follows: TGTGCCTGGAGTTTAAGGACAGGCCGCTCCTACGAGCAGTACTTC.

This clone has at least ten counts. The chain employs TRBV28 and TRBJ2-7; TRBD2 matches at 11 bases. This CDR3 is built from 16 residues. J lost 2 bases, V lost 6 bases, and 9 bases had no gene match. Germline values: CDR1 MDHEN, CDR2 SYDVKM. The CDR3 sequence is CASRAGLAGPTYEQYF. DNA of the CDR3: TGTGCCAGCAGGGCAGGACTAGCGGGCCCCACCTACGAGCAGTACTTC.

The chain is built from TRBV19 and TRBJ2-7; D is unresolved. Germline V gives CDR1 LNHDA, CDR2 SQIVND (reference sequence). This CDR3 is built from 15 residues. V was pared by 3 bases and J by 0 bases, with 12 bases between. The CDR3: CASSINQAVSYEQYF. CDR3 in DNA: TGTGCCAGTAGTATCAACCAGGCCGTCTCCTACGAGCAGTACTTC. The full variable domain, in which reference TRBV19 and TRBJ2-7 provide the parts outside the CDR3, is DGGITQSPKYLFRKEGQNVTLSCEQNLNHDAMYWYRQDPGQGLRLIYYSQIVNDFQKGDIAEGYSVSREKKESFPLTVTSAQKNPTAFYLCASSINQAVSYEQYFGPGTRLTVT.

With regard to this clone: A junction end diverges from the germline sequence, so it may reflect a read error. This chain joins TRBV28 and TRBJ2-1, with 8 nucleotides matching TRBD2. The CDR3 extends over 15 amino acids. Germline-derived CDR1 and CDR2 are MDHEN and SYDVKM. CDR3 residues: CASGLSGSSYNEQFF. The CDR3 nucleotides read TGTGCCAGCGGTTTAAGCGGGAGCTCCTACAATGAGCAGTTCTTC.

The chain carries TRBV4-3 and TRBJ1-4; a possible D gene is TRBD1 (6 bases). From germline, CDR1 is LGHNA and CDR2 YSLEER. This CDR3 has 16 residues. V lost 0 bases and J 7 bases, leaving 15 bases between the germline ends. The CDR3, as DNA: TGCGCCAGCAGCCAAGATATGGTACAGGGAAGTGAAAAACTGTTTTTT. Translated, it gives CASSQDMVQGSEKLFF.